Shown below are 30 T cell receptor beta chains from a single sample sequenced in a study of graft-versus-host responses after intestinal transplantation. TCRdb's table, derived via immunoSEQ multiplex PCR, lists solely in-frame clones and lacks some. Of some 110,000 clones listed, 90% to 95% are singletons. Which antigens these TCRs recognize remains unknown. Specimen: unstimulated CD8+ T cells sorted from spleen or lymph node cells, collected before transplant. These receptors were collected from a human donor who was the organ donor for an intestinal transplant.

Concerning this clone itself: Lacking the conserved final phenylalanine or tryptophan, this CDR3 likely reflects a read error. V and J are TRBV4-1 and TRBJ2-4; TRBD1 might be the D (5 bases). Germline V gives CDR1 MGHRA, CDR2 YSYEKL. The V and J ends lost 3 bases and 0 bases respectively, with 12 bases between them. CDR3 length equals 16 residues. The CDR3 nucleotides are TGCGCCAGCAGCCACGTTGTAGGGGTAGCCAAAAACATTCAGTACCTC. The encoded protein is CASSHVVGVAKNIQYL.

This sequence joins TRBV4-1 and TRBJ1-4; D is unclear. The germline CDR1 and CDR2 sequences are MGHRA and YSYEKL. The CDR3 spans 14 residues. Trimming shortened V by 3 bases and J by 8 bases, and 13 bases separated the two germline ends. The CDR3 nucleotides read TGCGCCAGCAGCCAGGAGGAGGCTTCCGAAAAACTGTTTTTT. This gives the protein CASSQEEASEKLFF.

J is TRBJ1-1 and V is TRBV7-2; D is unclear. The CDR3 has 14 residues. With 4 bases removed from V and 0 bases from J, the gap between germline ends came to 9 bases. The germline CDR1 and CDR2 sequences are SGHTA and FQGNSA. The CDR3, as DNA: TGTGCCAGCAGCTCGATCGCTGTGAACACTGAAGCTTTCTTT. This codes for CASSSIAVNTEAFF.

The CDR3 bases are TGTGCCAGCAGTTTAGACAGGGCAAGCACAGATACGCAGTATTTT. Translated, it gives CASSLDRASTDTQYF. The chain combines TRBV28 with TRBJ2-3; TRBD1 aligns across 7 bases. J gave up 0 bases and V 2 bases, and 2 bases lay outside the gene matches. CDR1 is MDHEN, CDR2 SYDVKM, per germline. The CDR3 loop spans 15 amino acids.

V is TRBV18 and J is TRBJ2-3, with D hard to call. V gave up 6 bases and J gave up 5 bases, with 15 bases separating them. Germline values: CDR1 KGHSH, CDR2 LQKENI. This CDR3 has 14 amino acids. CDR3 DNA sequence: TGTGCCAGCTCCCACCCATATTCCAAAGATACGCAGTATTTT. Translation gives CASSHPYSKDTQYF.

In DNA form, the CDR3 reads TGTGCCACCTATGGGAGGGGGCGAGCTGAAGCTTTCTTT. This encodes CATYGRGRAEAFF. The chain couples TRBV28 to TRBJ1-1, with TRBD1 matching over 7 bases. CDR3 size: 13 residues. Germline CDR1 and CDR2: MDHEN and SYDVKM. The ends lost 10 bases at V and 6 bases at J; junction bases unmatched: 11.

The rearrangement joins TRBV6-1 to TRBJ2-7, with D uncertain. This CDR3 is 14 amino acids long. Between the trimmed V and J ends, which lost 1 base and 5 bases, there was a span of 12 bases. Germline lookup yields CDR1 MNHNS and CDR2 SASEGT. The CDR3: CASSEVALGDEQYF. The CDR3 DNA reads TGTGCCAGCAGTGAAGTGGCATTAGGTGACGAGCAGTACTTC.

This chain links TRBV29-1 with TRBJ1-4; D remains ambiguous. Trimming pared 4 bases from V and 2 bases from J, leaving 8 bases between. Per germline, CDR1 SQVTM and CDR2 ANQGSEA. The CDR3 runs 13 residues. CDR3 loop: CSVVDTTNEKLFF. As DNA, the CDR3 is TGCAGCGTTGTAGACACCACTAATGAAAAACTGTTTTTT.

The CDR3 sequence: CASSLGAERYGYTF. The CDR3 bases are TGTGCCAGCAGCTTGGGGGCAGAACGCTATGGCTACACCTTC. This sequence joins TRBV7-9 and TRBJ1-2; TRBD1 might be the D (6 bases). CDR1 SEHNR and CDR2 FQNEAQ come from the germline V gene (reference sequence). CDR3 size: 14 residues. Trimming cost V 3 bases and J 4 bases, with 12 bases left between them.

This clone appeared once. This chain uses TRBV28 with TRBJ2-7, with unresolved D. Between the trimmed V and J ends, which lost 2 bases and 2 bases, there was a span of 13 bases. The CDR3 is 15 amino acids. Per the germline V gene, CDR1 is MDHEN and CDR2 is SYDVKM. CDR3 residues: CASSLGQVLPYEQYF. The CDR3 nucleotides are TGTGCCAGCAGTTTAGGGCAGGTCCTTCCCTACGAGCAGTACTTC.

The chain couples TRBV9 to TRBJ2-1; 10 bases map to TRBD1. This CDR3 spans 17 amino acids. The ends lost 2 bases at V and 4 bases at J; junction bases unmatched: 9. Germline V gives CDR1 SGDLS, CDR2 YYNGEE. CDR3 in DNA: TGTGCCAGCAGCGTTTCGCTTGACAGGGGGCTTTACAATGAGCAGTTCTTC. It encodes CASSVSLDRGLYNEQFF.

The gene calls are TRBV5-6 and TRBJ1-4; maybe TRBD1 (6 bases). Trimming took 0 bases from V and 7 from J, leaving 7 bases between them. CDR1 is SGHDT, CDR2 YYEEEE, per germline. CDR3 size: 13 residues. The CDR3 protein is CASSLARGEKLFF. CDR3 sequence (DNA): TGTGCCAGCAGCTTGGCCAGGGGTGAAAAACTGTTTTTT.

The CDR3 is CASSSRTGPNEQYF. The DNA of the CDR3 is TGTGCCAGCAGCTCGAGGACAGGGCCCAACGAGCAGTACTTC. The chain is built from TRBV13 and TRBJ2-7, with 8 bases aligning to TRBD1. Germline lookup yields CDR1 PRHDT and CDR2 FYEKMQ (reference sequence). CDR3 length: 14 residues. J lost 5 bases, V lost 4 bases, and 7 bases had no gene match.

J is TRBJ2-1 and V is TRBV6-1; no definite D call. The V gene's germline CDR1 is MNHNS and CDR2 SASEGT. Trimming left V 4 bases short and J 0 bases short, with 13 bases between. The CDR3 is 16 residues long. The CDR3 DNA is TGTGCCAGCAGTGGCTGGAGCGCGAGCTCCTACAATGAGCAGTTCTTC. It translates to CASSGWSASSYNEQFF.

V gene TRBV4-1 combines with J gene TRBJ1-5; TRBD1 matches at 9 bases. In germline, CDR1 is MGHRA, CDR2 YSYEKL. The CDR3 is made up of 16 amino acids. V was clipped by 0 bases and J by 3 bases; unmatched bases: 3. The CDR3 sequence is CASSQDWDRDNQPQHF. The CDR3, as DNA: TGCGCCAGCAGCCAAGACTGGGACAGGGACAATCAGCCCCAGCATTTT.

The rearrangement joins TRBV5-6 to TRBJ2-1, with a tentative D call TRBD1 (6 bases). Germline assignment: CDR1 SGHDT and CDR2 YYEEEE. The CDR3 is made up of 14 amino acids. Trimming stripped 2 bases from V and 4 bases from J, with 10 bases between. CDR3 nucleotides: TGTGCCAGCAGCTTAAAGGGACAATACAATGAGCAGTTCTTC. Translating it yields CASSLKGQYNEQFF.

The V gene is TRBV18, the J gene TRBJ2-5; tentatively, D is TRBD1 or TRBD2 (5 bases each). V dropped 6 bases and J dropped 5 bases, with 10 bases sitting between them. This CDR3 has 12 residues. Germline CDR1 and CDR2: KGHSH and LQKENI. This CDR3 reads CASSRDGETQYF. In nucleotides, the CDR3 is TGTGCCAGCTCTCGGGACGGGGAGACCCAGTACTTC.

The rearrangement uses TRBV7-9 and TRBJ2-1, with D perhaps TRBD1 (6 bases). CDR3 length equals 16 residues. V was cut by 5 bases and J by 4 bases, with 18 bases left in between. The germline V gene encodes CDR1 SEHNR and CDR2 FQNEAQ (reference sequence). CDR3 loop: CASSHRGWARYNEQFF. Written as DNA, the CDR3 is TGTGCCAGCAGCCATAGGGGGTGGGCGCGATACAATGAGCAGTTCTTC.

This clone was detected a few times. The V and J genes are TRBV7-9 and TRBJ2-2; TRBD2 matches 10 bases. V shed 5 bases and J 1 base; nucleotides not matched to a gene: 13. The CDR3 consists of 19 residues. Germline V lookup: CDR1 SEHNR, CDR2 FQNEAQ (reference sequence). This CDR3 is CASSLEKGLAVKNTGELFF. For the CDR3, the DNA is TGTGCCAGCAGCCTCGAAAAAGGACTAGCGGTTAAGAACACCGGGGAGCTGTTTTTT.

The chain combines TRBV30 with TRBJ1-3, with D unresolved. Germline CDR1 reads GTSNPN; CDR2 reads SVGIG (reference sequence). The CDR3 contains 13 residues. Trimming removed 0 bases from V and 1 base from J, with 4 bases in between. In DNA, the CDR3 is TGTGCCTGGAGTGTACAATCTGGAAACACCATATATTTT. Amino acids: CAWSVQSGNTIYF.

A single count supports this clone. The rearrangement uses TRBV6-5 and TRBJ1-5; perhaps TRBD1 as D (5 bases). The V gene's germline CDR1 is MNHEY and CDR2 SVGAGI. The CDR3 extends over 15 amino acids. Trimming stripped 0 bases from V and 2 bases from J, with 8 bases between. The DNA of the CDR3 is TGTGCCAGCAGTTACTCCGGCAGGGGCAATCAGCCCCAGCATTTT. It codes for CASSYSGRGNQPQHF.

V and J are TRBV6-5 and TRBJ1-2; D gene uncertain. This CDR3 has 13 amino acids. Germline CDR1 and CDR2: MNHEY and SVGAGI. Trimming took off 5 bases at V and 4 bases at J, with 11 bases between the two ends. The CDR3 sequence is CASSEVEGYGYTF. The CDR3 bases are TGTGCCAGCAGTGAAGTTGAAGGCTATGGCTACACCTTC.

This chain links TRBV7-9 with TRBJ2-3; D remains unclear. This CDR3 is 13 amino acids long. The V end lost 5 bases, the J end lost 6 bases, and 12 bases lay between the germline ends. Looked up from germline, CDR1 is SEHNR and CDR2 is FQNEAQ (reference sequence). CDR3 in amino acids: CASSGALRDTQYF. The CDR3 DNA reads as TGTGCCAGCAGCGGAGCTTTGAGGGATACGCAGTATTTT.

The chain recombines TRBV19 with TRBJ2-1, with TRBD2 identical over 8 bases. The J segment lost 2 bases and the V segment lost 5 bases, leaving 5 bases of the junction unmatched. CDR1 LNHDA and CDR2 SQIVND come from the germline V gene (reference sequence). The CDR3 runs to 15 residues. The CDR3 coding sequence is TGTGCCAGTAGTTTCAGCGGGAGAACCTACAATGAGCAGTTCTTC. Encoded protein: CASSFSGRTYNEQFF. Using reference TRBV19 and TRBJ2-1 for the parts outside the CDR3, the full variable domain is DGGITQSPKYLFRKEGQNVTLSCEQNLNHDAMYWYRQDPGQGLRLIYYSQIVNDFQKGDIAEGYSVSREKKESFPLTVTSAQKNPTAFYLCASSFSGRTYNEQFFGPGTRLTVL.

The chain has TRBV12-5 and TRBJ2-7, with 10 bases fitting TRBD2. CDR1 is LGHNT, CDR2 FRNRAP, per germline. This CDR3 is built from 15 residues. The V segment lost 4 bases and the J segment 5 bases; nucleotides outside the gene matches: 8. The CDR3 DNA sequence: TGTGCTAGTGGTTGTAGTAGCGGGAGGCTAAACGAGCAGTACTTC. Its translation: CASGCSSGRLNEQYF.

The chain uses TRBV7-9 and TRBJ2-1, with a weak D call TRBD2 (6 bases). The CDR3 is made up of 15 amino acids. Germline CDR1 and CDR2: SEHNR and FQNEAQ (reference sequence). V lost 2 bases to trimming and J lost 4 bases, with 12 bases between them. CDR3 sequence (DNA): TGTGCCAGCAGCTTAACTCGCGGGACTTACAATGAGCAGTTCTTC. Translated: CASSLTRGTYNEQFF.

V usage is TRBV5-1 and J usage is TRBJ2-5, with D possibly being TRBD2 (6 bases). This CDR3 spans 15 amino acids. Germline V CDR1 and CDR2: SGHRS, YFSETQ. V lost 4 bases and J lost 2, with 15 bases in between. The CDR3 DNA sequence: TGCGCCAGCAGCGGCCAGCGGACTACACAAGAGACCCAGTACTTC. It codes for CASSGQRTTQETQYF.

This chain uses TRBV9 with TRBJ2-2; D is uncertain. V lost 0 bases and J 6 bases, leaving 3 bases between the germline ends. The germline CDR1 and CDR2 sequences are SGDLS and YYNGEE. This CDR3 is 12 amino acids long. CDR3 in amino acids: CASSVGPGELFF. The CDR3 bases are TGTGCCAGCAGCGTAGGTCCCGGGGAGCTGTTTTTT.

The chain is built from TRBV5-1 and TRBJ2-5; D is uncertain. This CDR3 has 12 amino acids. Germline CDR1 is SGHRS and CDR2 is YFSETQ. The germline V and J ends were trimmed by 7 bases and 3 bases, with 10 bases remaining between them. The CDR3 loop is CASSPDKETQYF. For the CDR3, the DNA is TGCGCCAGCTCGCCAGATAAAGAGACCCAGTACTTC.

The genes are TRBV9 and TRBJ2-3; TRBD2 matches at 8 bases. V dropped 4 bases and J dropped 3; count of bases not matched to a gene: 10. Germline V gives CDR1 SGDLS, CDR2 YYNGEE. CDR3 length: 16 amino acids. The CDR3 region is CASSPRREGLTDTQYF. In DNA form, the CDR3 reads TGTGCCAGCAGCCCTCGTCGGGAGGGCCTTACAGATACGCAGTATTTT.